This T cell receptor beta chain was observed in a study of cytomegalovirus exposure and HLA in healthy donors. Study as a whole: The roughly 120 validation repertoires, a later analysis reported, used the same platform as the roughly 700 repertoires from the first cohort.

Assay: immunoSEQ multiplex PCR; the TCRdb copy retains only in-frame clones and omits some. This repertoire shows approximately 180,000 clones, roughly 86% found once; its top ten account for almost 1.5%. The sample consisted of PBMCs. This sequence originates from a woman aged 18-29 years in good health and CMV-seronegative.

Written as DNA, the CDR3 is TGCGCCAGCAGTGAGATGGGGACAGGTCTTCGGTACACCGGGGAGCTGTTTTTT. Its translation is CASSEMGTGLRYTGELFF. The chain couples TRBV10-2 to TRBJ2-2, with 8 bases aligning to TRBD1. CDR3 length equals 18 residues. V shed 2 bases, J shed 3 bases, and the junction held 11 bases outside the gene matches. From germline, CDR1 is WSHSY and CDR2 SAAADI.